In its sample, the clone carrying this T cell receptor (beta chain) was seen a few times. TCRdb reprocessed the reads via MiXCR and lists one record per CDR3 protein. The sample includes around 450,000 distinct CDR3 sequences, 25% to 40% of them seen just once. This CDR3 has 16 residues. Germline V gives CDR1 SGHRS, CDR2 YFSETQ. After removal of 4 bases from V and 2 bases from J, the junction contained 10 bases not matched to a gene. The data belong to a study of T cell repertoires in cytomegalovirus infection. Across the whole study: It was the public TCR beta signatures that indicated both CMV infection and matching HLA type.

The chain has TRBV5-1 and TRBJ2-3; TRBD2 aligns across 7 bases. This clonotype was obtained from a human donor in good health (CMV status not recorded). Some clones in this sample may be carry-over from other donors' samples. The sequencing sample was made of PBMCs. CDR3 DNA: TGCGCCAGCAGCGTCTCTAGCGGAGTGACCACAGATACGCAGTATTTT. Translating it yields CASSVSSGVTTDTQYF.